This T cell receptor beta chain was identified in a study of T cells in Graves' hyperthyroidism and ophthalmopathy. Overall study findings and caveats: Most clonotypes expanded in the thyroid (above 0.001) were also present in blood.

Newly diagnosed hyperthyroidism patients aged 18 to 65 years had disease lasting under 2 months. Patients with uncontrolled infections, other autoimmune diseases, pregnancy or lactation were excluded. Diagnoses rested on clinical symptoms, serum thyroxine and TRAb, thyroid ultrasound and orbital computed tomography. Template material for amplifying TCR beta CDR3 regions consisted of RNA transcripts. The primer set for the first-round RT-PCR of the TCR CDR3 was HTBI. One entry per CDR3 protein results from TCRdb running MiXCR on the multiplex PCR reads. The sample lists around 250,000 distinct CDR3 sequences; about 15% were seen once. As concerns this clonotype: What it binds is not known.

Germline V gives CDR1 SGHVS, CDR2 FNYEAQ. The ends lost 5 bases at V and 4 bases at J; junction bases unmatched: 11. CDR3 length: 15 residues. The TCR was taken from a woman in her thirties or forties with Graves' hyperthyroidism that later progressed to Graves' ophthalmopathy. The sample taken for sequencing was blood. This chain uses TRBV7-6 with TRBJ2-7; 7 bases match TRBD1. The CDR3 nucleotides read TGTGCCAGCAGCCTAGTGTCGGGACAGACTTACGAGCAGTACTTC. Translated: CASSLVSGQTYEQYF. Together with reference TRBV7-6 and TRBJ2-7, the CDR3 gives the full variable domain: GAGVSQSPRYKVTKRGQDVALRCDPISGHVSLYWYRQALGQGPEFLTYFNYEAQQDKSGLPNDRFSAERPEGSISTLTIQRTEQRDSAMYRCASSLVSGQTYEQYFGPGTRLTVT.